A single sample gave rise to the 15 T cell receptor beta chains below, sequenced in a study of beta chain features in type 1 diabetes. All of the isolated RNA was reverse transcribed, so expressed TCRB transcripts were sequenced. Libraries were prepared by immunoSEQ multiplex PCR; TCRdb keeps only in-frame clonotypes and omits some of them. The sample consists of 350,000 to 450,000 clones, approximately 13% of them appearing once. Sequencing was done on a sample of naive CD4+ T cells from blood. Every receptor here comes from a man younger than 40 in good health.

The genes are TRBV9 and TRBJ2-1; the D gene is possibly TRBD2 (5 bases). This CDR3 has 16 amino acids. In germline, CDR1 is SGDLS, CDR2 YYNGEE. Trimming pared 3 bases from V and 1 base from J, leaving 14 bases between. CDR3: CASSARAVESYNEQFF. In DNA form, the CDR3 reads TGTGCCAGCAGCGCCCGAGCGGTCGAATCCTACAATGAGCAGTTCTTC.

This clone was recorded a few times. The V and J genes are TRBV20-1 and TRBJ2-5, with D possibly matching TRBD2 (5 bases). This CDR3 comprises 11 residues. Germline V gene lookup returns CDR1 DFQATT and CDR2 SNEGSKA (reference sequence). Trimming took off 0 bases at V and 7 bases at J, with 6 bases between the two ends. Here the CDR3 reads CSARDLATQYF. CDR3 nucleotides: TGCAGTGCTAGAGATCTAGCGACCCAGTACTTC.

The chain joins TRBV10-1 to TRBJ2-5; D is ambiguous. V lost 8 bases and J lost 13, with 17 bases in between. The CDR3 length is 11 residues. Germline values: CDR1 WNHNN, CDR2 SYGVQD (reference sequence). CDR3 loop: CASWWNRLGYF. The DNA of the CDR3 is TGCGCCAGCTGGTGGAACCGCCTTGGGTACTTC.

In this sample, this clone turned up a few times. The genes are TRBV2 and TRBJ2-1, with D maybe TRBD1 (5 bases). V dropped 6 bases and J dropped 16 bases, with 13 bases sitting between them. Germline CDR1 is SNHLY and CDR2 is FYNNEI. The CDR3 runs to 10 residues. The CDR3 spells CASSLGLPFF. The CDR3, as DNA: TGTGCCAGCAGCCTGGGGCTTCCCTTCTTC.

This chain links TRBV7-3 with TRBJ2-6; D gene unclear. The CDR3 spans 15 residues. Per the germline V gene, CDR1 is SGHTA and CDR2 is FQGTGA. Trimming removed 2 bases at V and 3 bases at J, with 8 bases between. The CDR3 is CASSLGGFGANVLTF. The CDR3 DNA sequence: TGTGCCAGCAGCTTAGGTGGTTTTGGGGCCAACGTCCTGACTTTC.

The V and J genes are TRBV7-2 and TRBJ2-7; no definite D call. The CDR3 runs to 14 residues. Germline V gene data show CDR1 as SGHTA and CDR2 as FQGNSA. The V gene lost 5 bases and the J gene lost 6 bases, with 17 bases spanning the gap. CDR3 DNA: TGTGCCAGCAGCCGGCACCAGGCAGTATCCGAGCAGTACTTC. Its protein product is CASSRHQAVSEQYF.

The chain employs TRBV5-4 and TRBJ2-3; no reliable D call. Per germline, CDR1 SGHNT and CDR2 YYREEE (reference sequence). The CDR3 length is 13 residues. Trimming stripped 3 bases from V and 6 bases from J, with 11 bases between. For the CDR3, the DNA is TGTGCCAGCAGCTCCAAAAGCCGGGATACGCAGTATTTT. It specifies CASSSKSRDTQYF.

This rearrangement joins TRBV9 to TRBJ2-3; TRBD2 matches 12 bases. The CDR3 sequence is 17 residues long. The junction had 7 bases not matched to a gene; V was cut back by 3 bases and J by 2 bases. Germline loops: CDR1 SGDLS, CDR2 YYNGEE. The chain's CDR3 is CASSGAGTSGPTDTQYF. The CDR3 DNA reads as TGTGCCAGCAGCGGGGCGGGGACTAGCGGGCCCACAGATACGCAGTATTTT.

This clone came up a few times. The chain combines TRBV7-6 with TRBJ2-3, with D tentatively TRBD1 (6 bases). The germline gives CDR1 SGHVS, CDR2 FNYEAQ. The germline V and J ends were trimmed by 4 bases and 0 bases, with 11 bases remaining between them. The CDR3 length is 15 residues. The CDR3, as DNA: TGTGCCAGCAGCTCCCAGGGGCGTAGCACAGATACGCAGTATTTT. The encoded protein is CASSSQGRSTDTQYF.

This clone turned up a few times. For the CDR3, the DNA is TGTGCCACCAGCAGTCCCGTCCGGCTAAACACCATATATTTT. Protein product: CATSSPVRLNTIYF. V is TRBV15 and J is TRBJ1-3; D gene ambiguous. Germline CDR1 and CDR2: LNHNV and YYDKDF (reference sequence). The CDR3 runs 14 residues. Trimming removed 3 bases at V and 6 bases at J, with 12 bases between. The full variable domain, with the rest looked up from reference TRBV15 and TRBJ1-3, is DAMVIQNPRYQVTQFGKPVTLSCSQTLNHNVMYWYQQKSSQAPKLLFHYYDKDFNNEADTPDNFQSRRPNTSFCFLDIRSPGLGDTAMYLCATSSPVRLNTIYFGEGSWLTVV.

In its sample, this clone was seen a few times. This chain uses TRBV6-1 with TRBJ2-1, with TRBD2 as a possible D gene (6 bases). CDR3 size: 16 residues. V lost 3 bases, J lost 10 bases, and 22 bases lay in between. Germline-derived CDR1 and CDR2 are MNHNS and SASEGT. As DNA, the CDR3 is TGTGCCAGCAGTGACACCGGGACCTGGGAGGAGAACGAGCAGTTCTTC. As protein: CASSDTGTWEENEQFF.

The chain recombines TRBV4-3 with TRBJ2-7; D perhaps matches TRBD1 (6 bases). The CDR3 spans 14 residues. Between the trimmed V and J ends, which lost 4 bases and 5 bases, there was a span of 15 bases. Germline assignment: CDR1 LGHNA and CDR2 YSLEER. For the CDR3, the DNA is TGCGCCAGCAGCCTAAGGACAGCTGGCAACGAGCAGTACTTC. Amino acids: CASSLRTAGNEQYF.

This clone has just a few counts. In DNA, the CDR3 is TGCGCCAGCAGCTTGAAGGCAGGGGGTTGGAATGAGCAGTTCTTC. Its protein product is CASSLKAGGWNEQFF. The chain recombines TRBV5-1 with TRBJ2-1, with TRBD1 matching 7 bases. Looked up from germline, CDR1 is SGHRS and CDR2 is YFSETQ. The CDR3 covers 15 residues. J lost 7 bases, V lost 1 base, and 8 bases had no gene match.

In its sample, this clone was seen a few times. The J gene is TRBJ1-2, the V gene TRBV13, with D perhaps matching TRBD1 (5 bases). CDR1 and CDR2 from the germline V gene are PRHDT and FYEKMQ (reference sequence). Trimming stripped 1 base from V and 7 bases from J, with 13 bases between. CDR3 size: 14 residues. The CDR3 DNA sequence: TGTGCCAGCAGCTTAGCACAGGCCGTTCGTGGCTACACCTTC. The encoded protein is CASSLAQAVRGYTF.

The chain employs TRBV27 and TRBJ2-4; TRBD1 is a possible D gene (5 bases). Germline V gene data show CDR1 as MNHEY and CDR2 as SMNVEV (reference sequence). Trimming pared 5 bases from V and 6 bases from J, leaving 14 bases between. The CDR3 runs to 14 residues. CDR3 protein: CASSEQPTGNIQYF. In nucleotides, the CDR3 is TGTGCCAGCAGTGAACAGCCCACAGGAAACATTCAGTACTTC.